The 23 T cell receptor beta chains listed next were all sequenced from one sample in a study of T cells in Graves' hyperthyroidism and ophthalmopathy (dated by TCRdb to the late 2010s). Library generation was performed with multiplex PCR. The sequencer was an Illumina HiSeq 2000. The TCR beta CDR3 regions were amplified from the RNA transcripts. A first-round RT-PCR of the TCR CDR3 used the HTBI primer set with the Qiagen OneStep RT-PCR kit. Clones were called with MiXCR by TCRdb after fastp trimmed the public reads at Q25, and only in-frame beta chains were retained. For every CDR3 protein sequence, its rows merge into one entry that carries the most common genes and DNA. The table for this sample lists around 690,000 distinct CDR3 sequences; about 20% of them were counted only once. Clones ranked in the top ten supply around a third of the sample. The material sequenced was blood. Every receptor here comes from a man aged 30 to 39 with Graves' ophthalmopathy.

The V and J genes are TRBV7-2 and TRBJ2-3, with D tentatively TRBD2 (6 bases). This CDR3 is 15 amino acids long. The V end lost 5 bases, the J end lost 2 bases, and 14 bases lay between the germline ends. Per germline, CDR1 SGHTA and CDR2 FQGNSA. The CDR3 region has the DNA TGTGCCAGCAGCCCCGGGACTTTCAACACAGATACGCAGTATTTT. It encodes CASSPGTFNTDTQYF.

The V call is TRBV11-2, the J call TRBJ2-4; perhaps TRBD1 as D (5 bases). CDR1 is SGHAT and CDR2 is FQNNGV in the germline V gene. The CDR3 has 17 residues. The V gene lost 5 bases and the J gene lost 0 bases, with 17 bases spanning the gap. In nucleotides, the CDR3 is TGTGCCAGCAGCCTTAGGGGCCCGGCGTTAGCCAAAAACATTCAGTACTTC. Its translation: CASSLRGPALAKNIQYF.

This clonotype has a single count. The germline gene is not matched at one end of the junction; a read error may be the cause. V and J are TRBV5-1 and TRBJ2-1, with D maybe TRBD2 (6 bases). The CDR3 has 15 residues. The germline V gene has CDR1 SGHRS and CDR2 YFSETQ. In DNA form, the CDR3 reads TGTGCCGGCAGGACCTATAGCGGCTCCTACAATGAGCAGTTCTTC. Translating gives CAGRTYSGSYNEQFF.

In its sample, this clonotype was seen a few times. This rearrangement joins TRBV4-2 to TRBJ2-7; D unclear. Germline V CDR1 and CDR2: LGHNA, YNFKEQ. Deletions cut 2 bases from V and 2 bases from J, with 16 bases between. This CDR3 comprises 16 residues. CDR3 residues: CASSQSPFPAPYEQYF. Here the CDR3 DNA reads TGTGCCAGCAGCCAATCCCCCTTTCCGGCCCCCTACGAGCAGTACTTC.

The chain couples TRBV27 to TRBJ2-7, with TRBD2 as a possible D gene (6 bases). Trimming removed 6 bases from V and 2 bases from J, with 17 bases in between. Germline CDR1 reads MNHEY; CDR2 reads SMNVEV (reference sequence). This CDR3 contains 15 residues. The CDR3 sequence: CASSSRGGSTYEQYF. CDR3 nucleotide sequence: TGTGCCAGCAGCTCGAGGGGAGGCAGTACCTACGAGCAGTACTTC.

At least ten counts were recorded for this clonotype. The rearrangement uses TRBV12-3 or TRBV12-4 and TRBJ2-3; no clear D. The germline V and J ends were trimmed by 2 bases and 4 bases, with 4 bases remaining between them. The CDR3 covers 12 residues. CDR3 region: CASSLLPDTQYF. DNA for the CDR3: TGTGCCAGCAGTTTATTGCCAGATACGCAGTATTTT.

The chain recombines TRBV19 with TRBJ2-7; tentatively, D is TRBD1 or TRBD2 (5 bases each). Germline V gene lookup returns CDR1 LNHDA and CDR2 SQIVND (reference sequence). With 3 bases removed from V and 2 bases from J, the gap between germline ends came to 17 bases. This CDR3 has 16 amino acids. CDR3 protein: CASSMVRPGAPYEQYF. The CDR3 region has the DNA TGTGCCAGTAGTATGGTCCGACCCGGGGCACCCTACGAGCAGTACTTC. Drawing the rest from reference TRBV19 and TRBJ2-7, the complete variable domain is DGGITQSPKYLFRKEGQNVTLSCEQNLNHDAMYWYRQDPGQGLRLIYYSQIVNDFQKGDIAEGYSVSREKKESFPLTVTSAQKNPTAFYLCASSMVRPGAPYEQYFGPGTRLTVT.

A few counts support this clonotype. An end of the junction does not agree with germline; a read error may underlie this. The chain links TRBV27 to TRBJ2-1, with TRBD1 matching over 7 bases. The germline CDR1 and CDR2 sequences are MNHEY and SMNVEV (reference sequence). The CDR3 has 15 residues. The CDR3 is CASSTRQGSYNGQFF. In DNA, the CDR3 is TGTGCCAGCAGTACGAGACAGGGCTCCTACAATGGGCAGTTCTTC.

This clonotype was counted at least ten times. V is TRBV12-3 or TRBV12-4 and J is TRBJ2-7; D is ambiguous. The CDR3 consists of 12 residues. Deletions cut 5 bases from V and 4 bases from J, with 9 bases between. CDR3 region: CASSPDLYEQYF. In nucleotides, the CDR3 is TGTGCCAGCAGTCCTGACCTATACGAGCAGTACTTC.

This clonotype was recorded at least ten times. The chain uses TRBV30 and TRBJ2-1; 7 bases agree with TRBD2. CDR1 is GTSNPN, CDR2 SVGIG, per germline (reference sequence). Germline trimming cut 6 bases from V and 0 bases from J; bases unmatched to any gene: 11. The CDR3 totals 16 residues. The CDR3 sequence is CACRPGTTSSYNEQFF. DNA of the CDR3: TGTGCCTGCCGCCCCGGGACTACTAGCTCCTACAATGAGCAGTTCTTC.

V usage is TRBV24-1 and J usage is TRBJ1-4, with D unclear. This CDR3 has 15 residues. The germline V gene has CDR1 KGHDR and CDR2 SFDVKD. V shed 3 bases and J shed 3 bases, with 10 bases lying between them. The CDR3, as DNA: TGTGCCACCAGTGATAATTCGGAATCTAATGAAAAACTGTTTTTT. The encoded protein is CATSDNSESNEKLFF.

This clonotype showed up just a few times. V gene TRBV6-2 or TRBV6-3 combines with J gene TRBJ2-7, with a weak D call TRBD1 (6 bases). Per germline, CDR1 MNHEY and CDR2 SVGEGT. CDR3 length: 15 amino acids. Trimming took 1 base from V and 0 from J, leaving 10 bases between them. The CDR3 spells CASSYYRASSYEQYF. In DNA form, the CDR3 reads TGTGCCAGCAGTTACTACAGGGCGTCCTCCTACGAGCAGTACTTC.

In this sample, this clonotype turned up a few times. The chain is built from TRBV13 and TRBJ2-1; 12 bases map to TRBD2. After removal of 4 bases from V and 4 bases from J, the junction contained 8 bases not matched to a gene. Germline V gene sequence: CDR1 PRHDT, CDR2 FYEKMQ (reference sequence). The CDR3 runs to 17 residues. CDR3: CASSSPTSGSLYNEQFF. Here the CDR3 DNA reads TGTGCCAGCAGCTCCCCGACTAGCGGGAGTCTGTACAATGAGCAGTTCTTC.

The V gene is TRBV20-1, the J gene TRBJ1-1; D remains unclear. V was pared by 4 bases and J by 6 bases, with 15 bases between. Germline CDR1 and CDR2: DFQATT and SNEGSKA (reference sequence). There are 13 residues in the CDR3. Here the CDR3 reads CSATLEPGAEAFF. The CDR3 nucleotides are TGCAGTGCTACCCTGGAACCCGGCGCTGAAGCTTTCTTT.

The chain combines TRBV5-6 with TRBJ2-7, with 9 bases lining up with TRBD1. CDR3 length: 14 residues. The V gene end was trimmed by 2 bases and the J gene end by 7 bases; junction bases not matched to a gene: 7. CDR1 is SGHDT and CDR2 is YYEEEE in the germline V gene. The CDR3 sequence: CASSLGQGKREQYF. The CDR3 DNA sequence: TGTGCCAGCAGCTTAGGACAGGGGAAGAGGGAGCAGTACTTC.

This clonotype was seen only a few times. The CDR3 region is CASSESGAGTDEQFF. CDR3 nucleotides: TGTGCCAGCAGTGAATCAGGGGCTGGGACCGATGAGCAGTTCTTC. The chain joins TRBV2 to TRBJ2-1, with D possibly matching TRBD1 (6 bases). Per germline, CDR1 SNHLY and CDR2 FYNNEI. V was pared by 2 bases and J by 8 bases, with 16 bases between. The CDR3 has 15 residues.

This sequence joins TRBV20-1 and TRBJ2-3, with D tentatively TRBD1 (6 bases). Germline values: CDR1 DFQATT, CDR2 SNEGSKA (reference sequence). CDR3 size: 12 residues. Trimming removed 3 bases at V and 8 bases at J, with 12 bases between. CDR3 residues: CSASEGESTQYF. DNA of the CDR3: TGCAGTGCTAGTGAGGGGGAGTCTACGCAGTATTTT.

This clonotype has ten or more counts. The V call is TRBV11-2, the J call TRBJ2-7; the D call may be TRBD1 or TRBD2 (5 bases each). With 5 bases removed from V and 2 bases from J, the gap between germline ends came to 16 bases. Per the germline V gene, CDR1 is SGHAT and CDR2 is FQNNGV. The CDR3 spans 15 residues. The CDR3 region is CASSLWGRGPYEQYF. In nucleotides, the CDR3 is TGTGCCAGCAGCCTTTGGGGTCGGGGCCCCTACGAGCAGTACTTC.

Ten or more counts support this clonotype. The chain carries TRBV5-1 and TRBJ1-6; 9 bases align to TRBD1. The CDR3 contains 16 residues. Per germline, CDR1 SGHRS and CDR2 YFSETQ. Trimming cost V 4 bases and J 10 bases; bases outside gene matches: 12. CDR3 protein: CASSPVPGQGSSPLHF. The CDR3 bases are TGCGCCAGCAGCCCGGTCCCGGGACAGGGAAGCTCACCCCTCCACTTT. The full variable domain, in which reference TRBV5-1 and TRBJ1-6 provide the parts outside the CDR3, is KAGVTQTPRYLIKTRGQQVTLSCSPISGHRSVSWYQQTPGQGLQFLFEYFSETQRNKGNFPGRFSGRQFSNSRSEMNVSTLELGDSALYLCASSPVPGQGSSPLHFGNGTRLTVT.

This clonotype was seen only a few times. V is TRBV5-1 and J is TRBJ2-1; 13 nucleotides match TRBD2. The V gene's germline CDR1 is SGHRS and CDR2 YFSETQ. CDR3 length: 17 amino acids. V was pared by 3 bases and J by 10 bases, with 13 bases of the junction left unmatched. The CDR3 loop reads CASSYVELAGGPGEQFF. As DNA, the CDR3 is TGCGCCAGCAGCTACGTAGAACTAGCGGGAGGGCCGGGGGAGCAGTTCTTC.

This clonotype occurred a few times. The chain is built from TRBV7-2 and TRBJ2-7; no definite D call. CDR1 and CDR2 (germline): SGHTA, FQGNSA. The CDR3 length is 15 residues. V was shortened by 4 bases and J by 6 bases, with 19 bases between the two germline ends. The CDR3 spells CASSSRALRIGEQYF. The CDR3 bases are TGTGCCAGCAGCTCTAGAGCCCTTCGGATAGGCGAGCAGTACTTC.

This clonotype was seen repeatedly, ten times or more. This chain joins TRBV11-2 and TRBJ2-1; 11 bases are a match to TRBD2. V shed 2 bases and J 7 bases; nucleotides not matched to a gene: 7. Germline CDR1 reads SGHAT; CDR2 reads FQNNGV. The CDR3 loop spans 16 amino acids. The CDR3 here is CASSLLLAGAWNEQFF. CDR3 DNA: TGTGCCAGCAGCTTATTACTAGCGGGAGCGTGGAATGAGCAGTTCTTC.

This clonotype was seen at least ten times. The chain is built from TRBV28 and TRBJ2-3; D may be TRBD1 or TRBD2 (5 bases each). The CDR3 length is 15 residues. The germline V gene encodes CDR1 MDHEN and CDR2 SYDVKM. Between the trimmed V and J ends, which lost 5 bases and 6 bases, there was a span of 18 bases. As DNA, the CDR3 is TGTGCCAGCAGTCCATGGGGCAGGAGGCCTGATACGCAGTATTTT. Residues: CASSPWGRRPDTQYF.